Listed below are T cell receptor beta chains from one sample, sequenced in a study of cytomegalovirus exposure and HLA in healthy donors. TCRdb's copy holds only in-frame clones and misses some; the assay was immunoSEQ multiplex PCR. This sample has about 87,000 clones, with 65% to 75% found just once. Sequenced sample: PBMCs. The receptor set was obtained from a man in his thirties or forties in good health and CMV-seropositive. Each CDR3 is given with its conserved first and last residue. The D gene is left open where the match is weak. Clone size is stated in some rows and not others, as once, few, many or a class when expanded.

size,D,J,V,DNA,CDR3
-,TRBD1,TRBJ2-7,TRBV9,TGTGCCAGCAGCGCATCCGGGACAGGGGGCCAAGAGCAGTACTTC,CASSASGTGGQEQYF
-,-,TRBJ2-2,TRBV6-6,TGTGCCAGCAGTCTTACTAGCCCGGAGAACACCGGGGAGCTGTTTTTT,CASSLTSPENTGELFF
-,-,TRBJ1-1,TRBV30,TGTGCCTGGAGTGGGGCTTTGGGCACTGAAGCTTTCTTT,CAWSGALGTEAFF
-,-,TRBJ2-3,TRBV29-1,TGCAGCGTTGAAGGCCTAACGCATTCACCGGTTCCCACAGATACGCAGTATTTT,CSVEGLTHSPVPTDTQYF
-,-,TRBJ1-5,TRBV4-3,TGCGCCAGCAGCCAAGAATGGAGTTACAATCAGCCCCAGCATTTT,CASSQEWSYNQPQHF
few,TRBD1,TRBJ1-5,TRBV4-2,TGTGCCAGCAGCCAAGATGGTGGACAGGGGTATCAGCCCCAGCATTTT,CASSQDGGQGYQPQHF
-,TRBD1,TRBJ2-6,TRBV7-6,TGTGCCAGCAGTTTCCCCCAGGGGGCCGGGGCCAACGTCCTGACTTTC,CASSFPQGAGANVLTF
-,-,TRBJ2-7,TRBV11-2,TGTGCCAGCAGCTTTGGCGGGACTTTACCCTACGAGCAGTACTTC,CASSFGGTLPYEQYF
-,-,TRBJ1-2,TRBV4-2,TGTGCCAGCAGCCAAGAACTGGATCGACAGACGGGCTACACCTTC,CASSQELDRQTGYTF
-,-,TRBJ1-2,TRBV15,TGTGCCACCAGCAGGGACAGCCCCTTTCGCGGCTATGGCTACACCTTC,CATSRDSPFRGYGYTF
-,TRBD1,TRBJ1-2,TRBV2,TGTGCCAGCAGTGAGTTTGGGGATTCGCGGCGGGACAGGGGAGAGACTAACTATGGCTACACCTTC,CASSEFGDSRRDRGETNYGYTF
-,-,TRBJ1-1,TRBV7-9,TGTGCCAGCAGCTTACTCAGGTCAAACACTGAAGCTTTCTTT,CASSLLRSNTEAFF
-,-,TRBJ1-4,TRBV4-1,TGCGCCAGCAGCCAAGAGCGGGCAACTAATGAAAAACTGTTTTTT,CASSQERATNEKLFF
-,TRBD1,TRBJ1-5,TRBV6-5,TGTGCCAGCCACAGGGGCTGGGGTCAGCCCCAGCATTTT,CASHRGWGQPQHF
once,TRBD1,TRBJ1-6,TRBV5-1,TGCGCCAGCAGCTTGGGGACAGGAGATTCACCCCTCCACTTT,CASSLGTGDSPLHF
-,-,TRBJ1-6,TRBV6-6,TGTGCCAGCACAGCCGAGCGAGGTACTCCCCTCCACTTT,CASTAERGTPLHF
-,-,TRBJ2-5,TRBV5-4,TGTGCCAGCAGCACCAGGGGCGGGCGAGAGACCCAGTACTTC,CASSTRGGRETQYF
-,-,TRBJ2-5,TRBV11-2,TGTGCCAGCAGCTTACTCGAGGGCCAGTACTTC,CASSLLEGQYF
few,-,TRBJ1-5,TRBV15,TGTGCCACCAGCAGTGAAGGACAGTCACATCAGCCCCAGCATTTT,CATSSEGQSHQPQHF
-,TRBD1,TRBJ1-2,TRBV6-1,TGTGCCAGCAGTGTGCAGGGGGGAGGTGGCTACACCTTC,CASSVQGGGGYTF
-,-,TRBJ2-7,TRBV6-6,TGTGCCAGCAGTTCCCCCGGACAGAGCTACGAGCAGTACTTC,CASSSPGQSYEQYF
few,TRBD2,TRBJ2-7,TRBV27,TGTGCCAGCAGCTCCCTGGGTGGACAGGGACTAGCGGGAGGGCCGGGGGAGCAGTACTTC,CASSSLGGQGLAGGPGEQYF
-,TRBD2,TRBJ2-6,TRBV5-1,TGCGCCAGCAGCTTGCAAGCGGGGGGGCCGGCCTCTGGGGCCAACGTCCTGACTTTC,CASSLQAGGPASGANVLTF
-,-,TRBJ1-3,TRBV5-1,TGCGCCAGCAGGTTTTCAGGGACTGGAAACACCATATATTTT,CASRFSGTGNTIYF
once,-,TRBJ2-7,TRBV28,TGTGCGACTCTCCCATCAGAGCAGTACTTC,CATLPSEQYF
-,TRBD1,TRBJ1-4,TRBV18,TGTGCCAGCTCACCGCAGGCACAGGGGGCTGGAGCTAATGAAAAACTGTTTTTT,CASSPQAQGAGANEKLFF
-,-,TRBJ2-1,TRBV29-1,TGCAGCGTTGAAGAAAGAGCAGTCCCGGGGGTGGGCAATGAGCAGTTCTTC,CSVEERAVPGVGNEQFF
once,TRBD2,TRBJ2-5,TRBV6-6,TGTGCCAGCACCCCGGGACTAGCGGGAGAAGAGACCCAGTACTTC,CASTPGLAGEETQYF
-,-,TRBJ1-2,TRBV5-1,TGCGCCAGCAGCTTGGGCAACTATGGCTACCCCTTC,CASSLGNYGYPF
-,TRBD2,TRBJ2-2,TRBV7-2,TGTGCCAGCAGCTTAGTGTCCAGCGGGGGCCCGAACACCGGGGAGCTGTTTTTT,CASSLVSSGGPNTGELFF
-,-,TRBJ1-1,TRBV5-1,TGCGCCAGCAGTCAAAGACCAGAGGTGAACACTGAAGCTTTCTTT,CASSQRPEVNTEAFF
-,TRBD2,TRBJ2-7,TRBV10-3,TGTGCCATCAGTGACCTGGGGAGGGGCGAGACGACTTACGAGCAGTACTTC,CAISDLGRGETTYEQYF
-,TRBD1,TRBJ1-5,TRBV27,TGTGCCAGCAGTTTGGACAGGGCAAATCAGCCCCAGCATTTT,CASSLDRANQPQHF